Following are 10 T cell receptor beta chains from one sample sequenced in a study of molecular identifiers for immune sequencing clone quantification. TCRdb analysed the PCR reads with MiXCR anew, one entry per CDR3 protein. The sample records some 680,000 distinct CDR3 sequences, over 25% being singletons. Specimen: naive CD8+ T cells from blood, with Jurkat cell RNA spiked in. Subset here: FACS-sorted CD8+CD4-CCR7+CD45RA+ naive T cells. These receptors were collected from a human donor in good health. Some libraries in this study had Jurkat cell RNA spiked in.

The J gene is TRBJ1-1, the V gene TRBV27, with D unresolved. The CDR3 loop spans 13 amino acids. V lost 3 bases and J 4 bases, leaving 9 bases between the germline ends. Germline CDR1 and CDR2: MNHEY and SMNVEV (reference sequence). The CDR3: CASSFAGPTEAFF. As DNA, the CDR3 is TGTGCCAGCAGTTTCGCGGGCCCCACTGAAGCTTTCTTT.

This clonotype turned up a few times. The V call is TRBV6-5, the J call TRBJ2-6; D unclear. Trimming shortened V by 1 base and J by 3 bases, and 13 bases separated the two germline ends. Looked up from germline, CDR1 is MNHEY and CDR2 is SVGAGI. CDR3 length: 17 amino acids. This CDR3 is CASSYFEGSLGANVLTF. CDR3 nucleotide sequence: TGTGCCAGCAGTTACTTCGAAGGGTCTCTTGGGGCCAACGTCCTGACTTTC.

This clonotype was counted at least ten times. This chain connects TRBV5-6 to TRBJ2-7, with 11 bases aligning to TRBD2. V shed 0 bases, J shed 4 bases, and the junction held 6 bases outside the gene matches. Germline V gives CDR1 SGHDT, CDR2 YYEEEE. The CDR3 length is 16 residues. The CDR3 DNA follows: TGTGCCAGCAGCTTGGAGGGACTAGCGGATCATTACGAGCAGTACTTC. It specifies CASSLEGLADHYEQYF.

This clonotype was seen a few times. The J gene is TRBJ1-1, the V gene TRBV7-9, with D hard to call. Between the trimmed V and J ends, which lost 5 bases and 0 bases, there was a span of 10 bases. In germline, CDR1 is SEHNR, CDR2 FQNEAQ (reference sequence). This CDR3 has 14 amino acids. For the CDR3, the DNA is TGTGCCAGCAGCAAAAGGACGGTGAACACTGAAGCTTTCTTT. Its translation is CASSKRTVNTEAFF.

As to this clonotype: A much larger clonotype is one base distant, so this may be a read error. No conserved phenylalanine or tryptophan ends this CDR3, so it is likely a read error. The chain recombines TRBV7-6 with TRBJ2-7; D might be TRBD1 (6 bases). The CDR3 is made up of 15 amino acids. Germline assignment: CDR1 SGHVS and CDR2 FNYEAQ. Trimming took off 4 bases at V and 4 bases at J, with 17 bases between the two ends. Here the CDR3 reads CASSSGGGGSYEQYY. The CDR3 DNA sequence: TGTGCCAGCAGCTCCGGTGGGGGCGGAAGTTACGAGCAGTACTAC.

This clonotype was counted a single time. At one of its ends the junction is not consistent with the germline gene, which may arise from a read error. This chain links TRBV11-2 with TRBJ1-6; possible D gene TRBD1, 6 bases. Looked up from germline, CDR1 is SGHAT and CDR2 is FQNNGV. CDR3 length: 14 amino acids. CDR3 coding DNA: TGTGCCAGCAGCTTAGTGGCAGGGGATTCACCCCGCCACTTT. It is translated as CASSLVAGDSPRHF.

For this clonotype: The CDR3 carries no conserved terminal phenylalanine or tryptophan, so it likely arises from a read error. The chain uses TRBV5-8 and TRBJ1-1, with a tentative D call TRBD1 (5 bases). The CDR3 runs to 14 residues. V lost 2 bases and J 1 base, leaving 9 bases between the germline ends. Per the germline V gene, CDR1 is SGHTS and CDR2 is YDEGEE. CDR3 amino acids: CASSLGHTNTEAFS. DNA for the CDR3: TGTGCCAGCAGCTTAGGACACACGAACACTGAAGCTTTCTCT.

The chain uses TRBV27 and TRBJ2-3, with TRBD1 identical over 9 bases. CDR1 MNHEY and CDR2 SMNVEV come from the germline V gene (reference sequence). The V segment lost 6 bases and the J segment 0 bases; nucleotides outside the gene matches: 7. CDR3 length equals 16 residues. Here the CDR3 reads CASRLWTGVSTDTQYF. The CDR3 nucleotides read TGTGCCAGCAGGCTCTGGACAGGGGTGAGCACAGATACGCAGTATTTT.

About this clonotype itself: The germline gene is not matched at one end of the junction; a read error may be the cause. The J gene is TRBJ1-5, the V gene TRBV4-1; D is uncertain. The CDR3 loop spans 14 amino acids. Germline CDR1 and CDR2: MGHRA and YSYEKL. CDR3 in DNA: TGCGCCAGCAGCCCCCGGAAGACTGATCAGCCCCGGCATTTT. It is translated as CASSPRKTDQPRHF.

Note on this clonotype: One junction end does not reproduce the germline sequence, and a read error may be involved. The rearrangement uses TRBV13 and TRBJ2-3, with a possible D match to TRBD2 (5 bases). Germline V gene sequence: CDR1 PRHDT, CDR2 FYEKMQ (reference sequence). The CDR3 has 12 amino acids. DNA of the CDR3: TGTGTCAGCAGCGGAAGCACAGATACGCAGTACTTT. It yields the protein CVSSGSTDTQYF.